The source of this T cell receptor (beta chain) is a study of blood T cell repertoires in COVID-19. This CDR3 has 15 residues. CDR1 and CDR2 (germline): SGHDN, FVKESK. The V gene lost 1 base and the J gene lost 1 base, with 10 bases spanning the gap. Repertoires were generated with immunoSEQ multiplex PCR, while TCRdb's copy carries only in-frame clones and drops some. The table records about 400,000 clones, 87% of them present only once. The specimen sequenced was PBMCs or T cells enriched from blood (not recorded which). This chain uses TRBV14 with TRBJ1-1; D call uncertain. This clonotype was sampled from a woman between 50 and 59 years old who had recovered from COVID-19. For the CDR3, the DNA is TGTGCCAGCAGCCAAGTTGCACAGTCGAACACTGAAGCTTTCTTT. Translating gives CASSQVAQSNTEAFF.